This T cell receptor (beta chain) was sequenced for a study of T cell responses to AZD1222 COVID-19 vaccine. V dropped 0 bases and J dropped 6 bases, with 8 bases sitting between them. CDR3 length equals 13 residues. CDR1 SGHNT and CDR2 YYREEE come from the germline V gene (reference sequence). Whole-study results and caveats: Baseline testing showed seropositivity in only six or seven AZD1222 recipients. Clonal diversity was possibly underestimated, and the donors were mostly white British, with more females. Vaccine-associated CD4 TCRs spanned spike, dominant at 160-218 and 743-854. Spike-specific TCR repertoires showed rising breadth and depth after two AZD1222 doses.

Notes on this clone: What it binds is unknown.

The table came from immunoSEQ multiplex PCR; TCRdb's copy has only in-frame clones and leaves some out. The data contain 140,000 to 150,000 clones, 80% to 90% of them singletons. The specimen was peripheral blood, collected on day 0 of AZD1222 vaccination. The V gene is TRBV5-4, the J gene TRBJ2-3; D not certain. This clonotype was obtained from an adult in good health. The CDR3 nucleotides are TGTGCCAGCAGCTTGGAAGGGCGGGATACGCAGTATTTT. This codes for CASSLEGRDTQYF.